This T cell receptor beta chain was sequenced during a study of OX40 agonist ivuxolimab in advanced cancers. Study-wide findings and caveats: Among some nonresponders, normalized T-cell clonal expansion was also low.

The CDR3 has 15 amino acids. Germline loops: CDR1 SGHAT, CDR2 FQNNGV. The V end was cut by 6 bases, the J end by 9 bases, with 21 bases between. Note on this clone: Its antigen is currently unknown.

The method was immunoSEQ multiplex PCR; TCRdb's version includes in-frame clones alone and lacks a portion of them. The sample holds roughly 45,000 clones, around 86% seen once. The timepoints at which blood was sampled were baseline, cycle 4 day 1, and cycle 7 day 1. This sequence originates from an adult with an advanced solid tumor such as melanoma, head and neck, liver or kidney cancer. The rearrangement joins TRBV11-2 to TRBJ2-1; D may be TRBD2 (5 bases). Specimen: CD4+ or CD8+ T cells sorted from blood, collected in a trial of the OX40 agonist ivuxolimab. The CDR3 DNA reads TGTGCCAGCAGACCCCGACTAAATACAAGTGGTGAGCAGTTCTTC. It is translated as CASRPRLNTSGEQFF.